Listed below are T cell receptor beta chains from one sample, sequenced in a study of CD8+ T cells in alopecia areata. Sequencing was performed with immunoSEQ multiplex PCR; in TCRdb, only in-frame clones are kept and a portion is missing. The data show about 190,000 clones, under 80% seen once. Specimen: CD4+ T cells sorted from blood, collected around week 47, from a patient treated with tofacitinib. The source is a human donor with alopecia areata. Each CDR3 is given with its conserved first and last residue. The order of the fields is clone size, V gene, D gene, J gene, CDR3 protein, CDR3 DNA. The D gene is left open where the match is weak. The size field is filled for only some rows; it gives once, few, many or a size class.

-,TRBV2,TRBD1,TRBJ1-5,CASSGTGGDQPQHF,TGTGCCAGCAGTGGGACAGGGGGCGATCAGCCCCAGCATTTT
-,TRBV9,TRBD1,TRBJ2-3,CASQFPRQGWTDTQYF,TGTGCCAGCCAGTTCCCCCGACAGGGTTGGACAGATACGCAGTATTTT
-,TRBV27,-,TRBJ2-1,CASSFRYGNEQFF,TGTGCCAGCAGTTTCCGGTACGGCAATGAGCAGTTCTTC
-,TRBV5-1,-,TRBJ1-1,CASSLMRVNPMNTEAFF,TGCGCCAGCAGCTTGATGAGGGTCAACCCCATGAACACTGAAGCTTTCTTT
-,TRBV29-1,-,TRBJ2-3,CSVGGRGTDTQYF,TGCAGCGTTGGGGGGCGCGGCACAGATACGCAGTATTTT
-,TRBV29-1,-,TRBJ2-7,CSVGLETLYEQYF,TGCAGCGTTGGTCTCGAGACTCTCTACGAGCAGTACTTC
once,TRBV7-2,-,TRBJ1-6,CASSPFIDRGDNSPLHF,TGTGCCAGCAGCCCCTTTATCGACAGAGGAGATAATTCACCCCTCCACTTT
-,TRBV10-1,-,TRBJ1-2,CASSEQANYGYTF,TGCGCCAGCAGTGAACAGGCTAACTATGGCTACACCTTC
-,TRBV9,-,TRBJ1-2,CASSPDSPFGYTF,TGTGCCAGCAGCCCAGATTCACCCTTTGGCTACACCTTC
-,TRBV10-3,-,TRBJ1-1,CAISASTVGTEAFF,TGTGCCATCAGCGCCTCGACCGTGGGGACTGAAGCTTTCTTT
few,TRBV15,TRBD2,TRBJ2-1,CATSTDSGVHNEQFF,TGTGCCACCAGCACAGACAGCGGGGTCCACAATGAGCAGTTCTTC
-,TRBV5-1,-,TRBJ2-7,CASSLARNSYEQYF,TGCGCCAGCAGCTTGGCCAGAAACTCCTACGAGCAGTACTTC
-,TRBV7-2,-,TRBJ2-2,CASSRGGTNTGELFF,TGTGCCAGCAGCAGAGGGGGAACTAACACCGGGGAGCTGTTTTTT
-,TRBV29-1,-,TRBJ2-1,CSTDPHRSSYNEQFF,TGCAGCACTGACCCTCACAGGAGCTCCTACAATGAGCAGTTCTTC
-,TRBV5-1,-,TRBJ2-3,CASSLGGPSTDTQYF,TGCGCCAGCAGCCTCGGGGGGCCGAGCACAGATACGCAGTATTTT
few,TRBV30,-,TRBJ1-5,CAWSMGGGQPQHF,TGTGCCTGGAGTATGGGGGGCGGTCAGCCCCAGCATTTT
-,TRBV11-2,-,TRBJ2-7,CASSLSPYEQYF,TGTGCCAGCAGCTTATCTCCCTACGAGCAGTACTTC
few,TRBV6-1,-,TRBJ2-5,CASSVRGAAPETQYF,TGTGCCAGCAGTGTCCGCGGGGCAGCCCCAGAGACCCAGTACTTC
once,TRBV2,-,TRBJ2-5,CASNLAGSLETQYF,TGTGCCAGCAATCTGGCGGGTTCACTAGAGACCCAGTACTTC
-,TRBV29-1,TRBD1,TRBJ2-5,CSVADRVRETQYF,TGCAGCGTTGCGGACAGGGTTAGAGAGACCCAGTACTTC